Below, 18 T cell receptor beta chains from the same sample are listed, as sequenced in a study of CD8+CD57+ T cells in acquired aplastic anemia listed by TCRdb under 2018. The listed sequencing device is Illumina HiSeq 2000. TCR beta VDJ combination and CDR3 sequence profiling used genomic DNA as the template. TCRdb reworked the public reads: Q25 trimming with fastp, MiXCR clone assembly, productive beta chains retained. For every CDR3 protein sequence, its rows merge into one entry that carries the most common genes and DNA. This sample lists some 210,000 distinct CDR3 sequences; over 60% were detected once. 29% of the sample belongs to the ten largest clones. The material sequenced was sorted CD4+, CD8+, or CD8+CD57+ T cells (not recorded which) from PBMCs. Receptor source: a human donor in good health.

This chain links TRBV20-1 with TRBJ2-7; the match to TRBD1 covers 10 bases. Germline values: CDR1 DFQATT, CDR2 SNEGSKA (reference sequence). The V gene end was trimmed by 5 bases and the J gene end by 9 bases; junction bases not matched to a gene: 13. The CDR3 extends over 14 amino acids. CDR3 protein: CSAGGGTGVTGQYF. CDR3 coding DNA: TGCAGTGCTGGGGGGGGGACAGGGGTTACCGGGCAGTACTTC.

The chain has TRBV6-1 and TRBJ2-6; weak D call: TRBD2 (5 bases). The CDR3 is 15 residues long. Germline V gene data show CDR1 as MNHNS and CDR2 as SASEGT. Trimming took off 8 bases at V and 3 bases at J, with 14 bases between the two ends. Here the CDR3 DNA reads TGTGCCAGCGATCCCCCCGGGGTTGGGGCCAACGTCCTGACTTTC. It translates to CASDPPGVGANVLTF.

This chain connects TRBV7-3 to TRBJ2-6; 8 positions agree with TRBD1. The CDR3 length is 18 residues. V lost 3 bases and J lost 3; bases outside the gene matches: 10. Germline V CDR1 and CDR2: SGHTA, FQGTGA. This CDR3 reads CASSFLWTGKFGANVLTF. As DNA, the CDR3 is TGTGCCAGCAGCTTTCTCTGGACAGGGAAGTTTGGGGCCAACGTCCTGACTTTC.

This clonotype has a count of ten or more. This chain uses TRBV5-8 with TRBJ2-1, with TRBD2 identical over 8 bases. The CDR3 extends over 15 amino acids. Germline values: CDR1 SGHTS, CDR2 YDEGEE. Trimming at V came to 4 bases and at J to 3 bases, leaving 6 bases not matched to a gene. This CDR3 reads CASSPGTSSYNEQFF. The CDR3 DNA sequence: TGTGCCAGCAGCCCTGGGACTAGTAGCTACAATGAGCAGTTCTTC.

The rearrangement joins TRBV9 to TRBJ2-2, with 13 bases matching TRBD2. The CDR3 totals 16 residues. The ends lost 3 bases at V and 3 bases at J; junction bases unmatched: 2. The germline CDR1 and CDR2 sequences are SGDLS and YYNGEE. The DNA for the CDR3 is TGTGCCAGCAGCGCAGGACTAGCGGGGGACACCGGGGAGCTGTTTTTT. Protein product: CASSAGLAGDTGELFF.

This chain links TRBV7-2 with TRBJ2-3, with 9 nucleotides matching TRBD2. The germline V gene has CDR1 SGHTA and CDR2 FQGNSA. The CDR3 length is 15 residues. The J segment lost 3 bases and the V segment lost 3 bases, leaving 4 bases of the junction unmatched. CDR3 amino acids: CASSLGLAGTDTQYF. CDR3 coding DNA: TGTGCCAGCAGCTTGGGACTAGCCGGGACAGATACGCAGTATTTT. Variable domain in full (rest from reference TRBV7-2 and TRBJ2-3): GAGVSQSPSNKVTEKGKDVELRCDPISGHTALYWYRQSLGQGLEFLIYFQGNSAPDKSGLPSDRFSAERTGGSVSTLTIQRTQQEDSAVYLCASSLGLAGTDTQYFGPGTRLTVL.

This chain joins TRBV25-1 and TRBJ2-7, with D perhaps assigned TRBD1 or TRBD2 (5 bases each). CDR1 and CDR2 (germline): MGHDK, SYGVNS. This CDR3 comprises 15 residues. Trimming took 8 bases from V and 3 from J, leaving 20 bases between them. DNA for the CDR3: TGTGCCAGCGGAACCCGGCCGGGACGGGACTACGAGCAGTACTTC. This sequence encodes CASGTRPGRDYEQYF.

The chain couples TRBV12-3 or TRBV12-4 to TRBJ1-5; 10 bases match TRBD1. The CDR3 totals 15 residues. J lost 1 base, V lost 6 bases, and 3 bases had no gene match. Written as DNA, the CDR3 is TGTGCCAGCAGGACAGGGGGCGAAAGCAATCAGCCCCAGCATTTT. The encoded protein is CASRTGGESNQPQHF.

This clonotype was seen many times. The chain is built from TRBV29-1 and TRBJ2-3; 7 bases are shared with TRBD2. The CDR3 covers 15 residues. After removal of 4 bases from V and 6 bases from J, the junction contained 13 bases not matched to a gene. Germline assignment: CDR1 SQVTM and CDR2 ANQGSEA. The CDR3 protein is CSVVNPSGGSDTQYF. The CDR3, as DNA: TGCAGCGTTGTGAATCCTAGCGGAGGGTCGGATACGCAGTATTTT.

V usage is TRBV7-9 and J usage is TRBJ2-7, with a possible D match to TRBD2 (6 bases). V was clipped by 5 bases and J by 0 bases, with 11 bases between them. From germline, CDR1 is SEHNR and CDR2 FQNEAQ (reference sequence). The CDR3 covers 14 residues. CDR3 DNA sequence: TGTGCCAGCAGCCCCCGGGACTTCTCCTACGAGCAGTACTTC. Residues: CASSPRDFSYEQYF.

The chain is built from TRBV7-9 and TRBJ2-7; TRBD1 aligns across 10 bases. This CDR3 spans 16 amino acids. J lost 3 bases, V lost 4 bases, and 9 bases had no gene match. The V gene's germline CDR1 is SEHNR and CDR2 FQNEAQ (reference sequence). This CDR3 is CASSSGARDRGYEQYF. The CDR3 DNA sequence: TGTGCCAGCAGCTCCGGGGCCCGGGACAGGGGCTACGAGCAGTACTTC.

The V call is TRBV12-3 or TRBV12-4, the J call TRBJ1-6, with D perhaps matching TRBD1 (6 bases). The CDR3 covers 14 residues. V dropped 3 bases and J dropped 10 bases, with 13 bases sitting between them. CDR3 loop: CASSFARGGSPLHF. The CDR3 bases are TGTGCCAGCAGTTTCGCCAGGGGAGGATCACCCCTCCACTTT.

A remark on this clonotype: One end of the junction fails to match germline, which may point to a read error. This chain links TRBV19 with TRBJ1-6, with 9 bases fitting TRBD1. The germline gives CDR1 LNHDA, CDR2 SQIVND (reference sequence). This CDR3 spans 15 amino acids. CDR3 coding DNA: TGTGCCAGTAGACTACAGGGGGCCTATGATTCACCCCTCCACTTT. Amino acid sequence: CASRLQGAYDSPLHF.

This clonotype was counted at least ten times. The V gene is TRBV20-1, the J gene TRBJ2-4; 10 bases agree with TRBD2. The J segment lost 8 bases and the V segment lost 0 bases, leaving 7 bases of the junction unmatched. Germline V lookup: CDR1 DFQATT, CDR2 SNEGSKA (reference sequence). This CDR3 is 15 amino acids long. The CDR3 DNA reads as TGCAGTGCTAGAGATCAGTCTAGCGGGGGACACATTCAGTACTTC. The encoded protein is CSARDQSSGGHIQYF.

In its sample, this clonotype was seen a few times. This chain joins TRBV20-1 and TRBJ2-1, with D uncertain. Per germline, CDR1 DFQATT and CDR2 SNEGSKA (reference sequence). There are 12 residues in the CDR3. V lost 2 bases, J lost 5 bases, and 7 bases lay in between. The CDR3 DNA is TGCAGTGCTAGAATCCAGGACAATGAGCAGTTCTTC. This gives the protein CSARIQDNEQFF.

The rearrangement links TRBV10-3 to TRBJ1-1, with a tentative D call TRBD1 (5 bases). CDR1 is ENHRY, CDR2 SYGVKD, per germline. V lost 9 bases, J lost 3 bases, and 17 bases lay in between. The CDR3 has 14 amino acids. CDR3: CAIRKTDSHTEAFF. The CDR3 DNA follows: TGTGCCATTCGAAAGACAGATTCACACACTGAAGCTTTCTTT.

In DNA, the CDR3 is TGCAGTGCAGGAGGGGGGAATCAGCCCCAGCATTTT. Amino acid sequence: CSAGGGNQPQHF. The gene calls are TRBV20-1 and TRBJ1-5; D is possibly TRBD1 (6 bases). This CDR3 has 12 amino acids. The ends were cut back, 6 bases at V and 4 bases at J, with 10 bases in the middle. The V gene's germline CDR1 is DFQATT and CDR2 SNEGSKA (reference sequence).

This clonotype was seen many times. The chain couples TRBV6-6 to TRBJ2-1; D is perhaps TRBD2 (5 bases). The germline V gene encodes CDR1 MNHNY and CDR2 SVGAGI (reference sequence). The CDR3 totals 16 residues. Trimming took 5 bases from V and 3 from J, leaving 17 bases between them. As DNA, the CDR3 is TGTGCCAGCAGTCCGGGGTCCCCGGCAGTCTACAATGAGCAGTTCTTC. This encodes CASSPGSPAVYNEQFF.